Sequencing of this TCR beta chain was carried out in a study of metastatic and nonmetastatic thyroid tumors. Background on the study: Repertoires of blood and of tissue (tumor or nodule) from malignant and benign thyroid patients were compared. Findings and caveats of the study: Significantly higher TCR beta diversity was reportedly seen in malignant thyroid tumors than benign nodules, in blood and tumor.

This CDR3 region has 15 residues. Trimming removed 6 bases from V and 8 bases from J, with 22 bases in between. Germline-derived CDR1 and CDR2 are MDHEN and SYDVKM. This clone rates as medium-sized. Its target is not known. Every patient underwent thyroid surgery untreated. Per the authors' pipeline: In papillary thyroid cancer, a distant-metastasis classifier was built using CDR3 differences across clinicopathological groups. Using MiXCR, TCRdb re-called clones from the PCR reads. TCRdb assigned the V and J calls; the authors' analysis was not used. This table has tens of thousands of clones, 20% to 25% appearing once.

This receptor was taken from a female donor with papillary thyroid cancer or a benign thyroid nodule (not recorded which). Some clones in this sample may be carry-over from other donors' samples. The sample taken for sequencing was blood. The V gene is TRBV28, the J gene TRBJ1-2; no clear D. CDR3 nucleotides: TGTGCCAGCAGCCTGAACCTCGGGCCAGCCAACGGCTACACCTTC. Translated, it gives CASSLNLGPANGYTF.